These 19 T cell receptor beta chains originate from one sample sequenced in a study of T cell repertoires in ileal Crohn's disease. Method: immunoSEQ multiplex PCR; TCRdb's copy keeps in-frame clones and lacks some. This table has around 15,000 clones, over 80% appearing once. The specimen was ileal tissue. These receptors were collected from an adult with Crohn's disease.

This sequence joins TRBV5-1 and TRBJ1-1, with D unclear. This CDR3 spans 12 amino acids. Germline-derived CDR1 and CDR2 are SGHRS and YFSETQ. Deletions cut 5 bases from V and 0 bases from J, with 5 bases between. CDR3 amino acids: CASSELNTEAFF. CDR3 sequence (DNA): TGCGCCAGCAGTGAGTTGAACACTGAAGCTTTCTTT.

The gene calls are TRBV6-5 and TRBJ1-2; D not certain. Germline V CDR1 and CDR2: MNHEY, SVGAGI. V was clipped by 0 bases and J by 8 bases, with 13 bases between them. The CDR3 is 14 amino acids. CDR3 in DNA: TGTGCCAGCAGTTACTCGAGGCTAAAGGTGGGCTACACCTTC. It translates to CASSYSRLKVGYTF.

This rearrangement joins TRBV9 to TRBJ2-1; the D gene is possibly TRBD2 (5 bases). The V and J ends lost 5 bases and 9 bases respectively, with 21 bases between them. Per the germline V gene, CDR1 is SGDLS and CDR2 is YYNGEE. The CDR3 contains 15 residues. The CDR3 nucleotides are TGTGCCAGCAGTCACCCTCGGGGTGGAGGAGGTGAGCAGTTCTTC. This codes for CASSHPRGGGGEQFF.

The chain uses TRBV7-2 and TRBJ2-3; 8 bases line up with TRBD2. Unmatched junction bases numbered 5, after V lost 6 bases and J lost 3 bases. Looked up from germline, CDR1 is SGHTA and CDR2 is FQGNSA. The CDR3 length is 14 residues. CDR3 loop: CASRERGRTDTQYF. CDR3 coding DNA: TGTGCCAGCAGAGAGCGGGGGAGGACAGATACGCAGTATTTT.

CDR3 sequence: CASSDSGSEHSTNEKLFF. As DNA, the CDR3 is TGTGCCAGCAGTGACTCGGGATCAGAGCATTCAACTAATGAAAAACTGTTTTTT. The V and J genes are TRBV25-1 and TRBJ1-4; D call uncertain. Trimming cost V 3 bases and J 0 bases, with 17 bases left between them. The CDR3 is made up of 18 amino acids. Germline V CDR1 and CDR2: MGHDK, SYGVNS.

This rearrangement joins TRBV5-4 to TRBJ1-2; perhaps TRBD1 as D (6 bases). Trimming took off 4 bases at V and 1 base at J, with 8 bases between the two ends. The CDR3 covers 13 residues. Germline V gene sequence: CDR1 SGHNT, CDR2 YYREEE (reference sequence). The chain's CDR3 is CASSRTVNYGYTF. CDR3 nucleotide sequence: TGTGCCAGCAGCAGGACAGTTAACTATGGCTACACCTTC.

The V and J genes are TRBV4-1 and TRBJ2-2; D remains unclear. V was pared by 0 bases and J by 6 bases, with 14 bases between. The CDR3 covers 16 residues. Per the germline V gene, CDR1 is MGHRA and CDR2 is YSYEKL. The CDR3 spells CASSQEVWPLSGELFF. CDR3 in DNA: TGCGCCAGCAGCCAAGAAGTCTGGCCGCTCTCCGGGGAGCTGTTTTTT.

The chain links TRBV7-9 to TRBJ2-7, with 10 bases lining up with TRBD2. Germline CDR1 and CDR2: SEHNR and FQNEAQ (reference sequence). Trimming cost V 7 bases and J 5 bases; bases outside gene matches: 14. This CDR3 contains 16 residues. For the CDR3, the DNA is TGTGCCAGCACCCCGAGGGGGATACTAGCGGGGAACGAGCAGTACTTC. Protein sequence: CASTPRGILAGNEQYF. The full variable domain, its missing parts supplied by reference TRBV7-9 and TRBJ2-7, is DTGVSQNPRHKITKRGQNVTFRCDPISEHNRLYWYRQTLGQGPEFLTYFQNEAQLEKSRLLSDRFSAERPKGSFSTLEIQRTEQGDSAMYLCASTPRGILAGNEQYFGPGTRLTVT.

The chain has TRBV7-2 and TRBJ1-1; D uncertain. The CDR3 covers 13 residues. The V end was cut by 3 bases, the J end by 2 bases, with 7 bases between. From germline, CDR1 is SGHTA and CDR2 FQGNSA. CDR3 nucleotide sequence: TGTGCCAGCAGCTTTAGTCCCAACACTGAAGCTTTCTTT. Translated: CASSFSPNTEAFF.

This clone was detected only once. The chain couples TRBV19 to TRBJ1-2, with TRBD1 matching over 7 bases. This CDR3 has 15 amino acids. Germline V gene lookup returns CDR1 LNHDA and CDR2 SQIVND (reference sequence). The junction had 12 bases not matched to a gene; V was cut back by 5 bases and J by 6 bases. CDR3 residues: CASSFAGQFSDGYTF. The CDR3 DNA reads as TGTGCCAGTAGTTTCGCGGGACAGTTTTCCGATGGCTACACCTTC.

The chain is built from TRBV12-5 and TRBJ2-2, with D maybe TRBD2 (6 bases). The CDR3 has 13 residues. Germline-derived CDR1 and CDR2 are LGHNT and FRNRAP. Trimming took 3 bases from V and 5 from J, leaving 7 bases between them. CDR3: CASGFRGTGELFF. CDR3 sequence (DNA): TGTGCTAGTGGTTTCCGGGGGACCGGGGAGCTGTTTTTT.

This clone was observed a handful of times. V is TRBV16 and J is TRBJ1-5; 7 bases line up with TRBD1. CDR3 length: 15 amino acids. The J segment lost 11 bases and the V segment lost 0 bases, leaving 10 bases of the junction unmatched. The germline V gene has CDR1 KGHSY and CDR2 FQNENV. The chain's CDR3 is CASSQSDRARWAQHF. The CDR3 nucleotides are TGTGCCAGCAGCCAATCAGACAGGGCCAGGTGGGCCCAGCATTTT.

This sequence joins TRBV4-1 and TRBJ2-6; weak D call: TRBD2 (5 bases). Trimming left V 0 bases short and J 5 bases short, with 17 bases between. This CDR3 has 18 amino acids. Germline V gene lookup returns CDR1 MGHRA and CDR2 YSYEKL. CDR3 DNA: TGCGCCAGCAGCCAAGATCTTGGCAGGAGGTCTAGGGCCAACGTCCTGACTTTC. It codes for CASSQDLGRRSRANVLTF.

The rearrangement uses TRBV6-5 and TRBJ2-3; 9 nucleotides agree with TRBD2. The V gene end was trimmed by 2 bases and the J gene end by 5 bases; junction bases not matched to a gene: 8. The CDR3 is 16 amino acids. The germline V gene has CDR1 MNHEY and CDR2 SVGAGI. CDR3: CASSYGSGGSKDTQYF. The CDR3 bases are TGTGCCAGCAGTTACGGGAGCGGGGGGTCTAAAGATACGCAGTATTTT.

This clone was seen a few times. The chain employs TRBV7-2 and TRBJ2-1, with 9 bases that match TRBD2. The CDR3 consists of 16 residues. The V gene's germline CDR1 is SGHTA and CDR2 FQGNSA. Trimming cost V 5 bases and J 9 bases; bases outside gene matches: 14. The CDR3 here is CASSQSLGRGGLEQFF. DNA of the CDR3: TGTGCCAGCAGCCAAAGCCTGGGGCGGGGGGGCCTTGAGCAGTTCTTC.

The chain carries TRBV7-3 and TRBJ2-1; possible D gene TRBD1, 6 bases. The V gene lost 1 base and the J gene lost 9 bases, with 10 bases spanning the gap. CDR3 size: 13 residues. Germline lookup yields CDR1 SGHTA and CDR2 FQGTGA. The CDR3 nucleotides read TGTGCCAGCAGCTTAAACAGGGACGGTGAGCAGTTCTTC. Translation: CASSLNRDGEQFF.

The chain couples TRBV6-6 to TRBJ2-2, with TRBD1 as a possible D gene (7 bases). V was pared by 7 bases and J by 7 bases, with 16 bases between. The CDR3 is 14 amino acids. Germline V gene sequence: CDR1 MNHNY, CDR2 SVGAGI (reference sequence). DNA for the CDR3: TGTGCCAGCATGGAGGGGGCAGGTAACGGGGAGCTGTTTTTT. This codes for CASMEGAGNGELFF.

This rearrangement joins TRBV5-1 to TRBJ1-3; D is perhaps TRBD1 (5 bases). The CDR3 consists of 18 residues. V lost 0 bases and J lost 1, with 17 bases in between. In germline, CDR1 is SGHRS, CDR2 YFSETQ. This CDR3 reads CASSLGPPSGRSGNTIYF. CDR3 in DNA: TGCGCCAGCAGCTTGGGACCCCCCTCAGGGCGGTCTGGAAACACCATATATTTT.

This clone occurred once. The gene calls are TRBV7-2 and TRBJ1-1, with D tentatively TRBD1 (6 bases). This CDR3 is 15 amino acids long. The V end lost 0 bases, the J end lost 0 bases, and 8 bases lay between the germline ends. Per germline, CDR1 SGHTA and CDR2 FQGNSA. The CDR3 nucleotides are TGTGCCAGCAGCTTAGCGGGGGGGCTGAACACTGAAGCTTTCTTT. It encodes CASSLAGGLNTEAFF.